Listed here are 27 T cell receptor beta chains from one sample, sequenced in a study of blood T cell repertoires in COVID-19. Profiling relied on immunoSEQ multiplex PCR, and the TCRdb table lists in-frame clones only, not all of them. The sample lists 250,000 to 300,000 clones, around 90% seen once, with roughly 6% in the top ten. Sample: peripheral blood. The source of these receptors is a woman in her forties or fifties with COVID-19, enrolled during active disease.

This chain connects TRBV3-1 (or the pseudogene TRBV3-2) to TRBJ1-3; D remains unclear. Trimming cost V 2 bases and J 8 bases, with 4 bases left between them. Germline V CDR1 and CDR2: LGHDT, YNNKEL (reference sequence). The CDR3 spans 11 residues. This CDR3 is CASSQRDTIYF. CDR3 in DNA: TGTGCCAGCAGCCAACGGGACACCATATATTTT.

The chain employs TRBV29-1 and TRBJ1-1; 8 nucleotides agree with TRBD1. The germline CDR1 and CDR2 sequences are SQVTM and ANQGSEA. J lost 1 base, V lost 0 bases, and 1 base had no gene match. The CDR3 covers 14 residues. The CDR3 DNA is TGCAGCGTTGAAGACACAGGGGGGAACACTGAAGCTTTCTTT. Protein sequence: CSVEDTGGNTEAFF.

The V and J genes are TRBV19 and TRBJ2-3; D gene ambiguous. Trimming cost V 5 bases and J 4 bases, with 16 bases left between them. CDR3 length equals 15 residues. CDR1 and CDR2 (germline): LNHDA, SQIVND (reference sequence). The CDR3 protein is CASSPSALLADTQYF. The CDR3 DNA reads as TGTGCCAGTAGTCCGTCCGCGCTGCTCGCAGATACGCAGTATTTT.

The chain uses TRBV11-1 and TRBJ2-7; tentatively, D is TRBD2 (6 bases). CDR3 size: 15 residues. The V gene lost 5 bases and the J gene lost 3 bases, with 17 bases spanning the gap. Germline CDR1 reads SGHAT; CDR2 reads FQDESV (reference sequence). CDR3 protein: CASSPFTGVGYEQYF. DNA of the CDR3: TGTGCCAGCAGCCCTTTTACGGGAGTGGGCTACGAGCAGTACTTC.

The chain joins TRBV29-1 to TRBJ1-2; D unresolved. V was cut by 7 bases and J by 7 bases, with 19 bases left in between. CDR3 length: 13 residues. Germline-derived CDR1 and CDR2 are SQVTM and ANQGSEA. Written as DNA, the CDR3 is TGCAGCGCCCGTCCGTGGGAGAAAAGTGGCTACACCTTC. It is translated as CSARPWEKSGYTF.

The rearrangement uses TRBV11-1 and TRBJ2-7, with TRBD1 as a possible D gene (6 bases). V gave up 1 base and J gave up 1 base, with 11 bases separating them. CDR3 length: 15 residues. CDR1 is SGHAT, CDR2 FQDESV, per germline (reference sequence). The CDR3 DNA is TGTGCCAGCAGCTTAGTGGTAGGACAGTCCTACGAGCAGTACTTC. Translating it yields CASSLVVGQSYEQYF.

This clone was seen a handful of times. V usage is TRBV7-3 and J usage is TRBJ2-1, with 15 bases identical to TRBD2. The germline CDR1 and CDR2 sequences are SGHTA and FQGTGA. The length of the CDR3 is 15 residues. V shed 4 bases and J 9 bases; nucleotides not matched to a gene: 4. The DNA for the CDR3 is TGTGCCAGCAGCTCCGGGACTAGCGGGAGGAGTGAGCAGTTCTTC. Its translation: CASSSGTSGRSEQFF.

The chain carries TRBV5-1 and TRBJ2-1; tentatively, D is TRBD1 (5 bases). V was pared by 4 bases and J by 7 bases, with 9 bases between. The CDR3 is 12 residues long. Germline V gives CDR1 SGHRS, CDR2 YFSETQ. CDR3 DNA: TGCGCCAGCAGCCCTACAGGAAATGAGCAGTTCTTC. Amino acid sequence: CASSPTGNEQFF.

The chain employs TRBV7-2 and TRBJ2-1; D may be TRBD2 (5 bases). The CDR3 is 15 amino acids. V was cut by 4 bases and J by 1 base, with 11 bases left in between. Germline CDR1 reads SGHTA; CDR2 reads FQGNSA. In DNA, the CDR3 is TGTGCCAGCAGCTCAAAAAGAGGGTCCTACAATGAGCAGTTCTTC. Residues: CASSSKRGSYNEQFF.

In this sample, this clone turned up once. The chain carries TRBV5-8 and TRBJ2-6, with D maybe TRBD1 (7 bases). Germline V CDR1 and CDR2: SGHTS, YDEGEE. V was trimmed by 1 base and J by 1 base, leaving 15 bases between them. The CDR3 covers 18 residues. DNA for the CDR3: TGTGCCAGCAGCTTGTTGGAGGGGGCGGGATCTGGGGCCAACGTCCTGACTTTC. Protein sequence: CASSLLEGAGSGANVLTF.

V usage is TRBV10-3 and J usage is TRBJ2-3; TRBD2 matches 11 bases. The length of the CDR3 is 16 residues. V was clipped by 0 bases and J by 4 bases; unmatched bases: 3. Germline-derived CDR1 and CDR2 are ENHRY and SYGVKD. The CDR3 coding sequence is TGTGCCATCAGTGAGTCTAGCGGGAGGGCCCCAGATACGCAGTATTTT. It encodes CAISESSGRAPDTQYF.

This chain uses TRBV6-5 with TRBJ2-1; tentatively, D is TRBD2 (6 bases). The CDR3 sequence is 15 residues long. CDR1 is MNHEY, CDR2 SVGAGI, per germline. With 6 bases removed from V and 0 bases from J, the gap between germline ends came to 12 bases. In DNA form, the CDR3 reads TGTGCCAGCAGGATTGTGCGGGGCTCCTACAATGAGCAGTTCTTC. It is translated as CASRIVRGSYNEQFF.

J is TRBJ1-5 and V is TRBV6-5; D remains ambiguous. CDR3 length equals 13 residues. CDR1 and CDR2 (germline): MNHEY, SVGAGI. Trimming pared 9 bases from V and 0 bases from J, leaving 9 bases between. The CDR3: CASRSYSNQPQHF. The DNA for the CDR3 is TGTGCCAGTAGGAGTTATAGCAATCAGCCCCAGCATTTT.

This chain links TRBV5-3 with TRBJ2-7, with D perhaps TRBD2 (6 bases). TRBV5-3 is identified as an open reading frame with a role that is uncertain. The CDR3 extends over 10 amino acids. Here the CDR3 reads CARRSGTPDV. The CDR3 DNA is TGTGCCAGAAGATCAGGGACTCCTGACGTC.

The chain combines TRBV7-6 with TRBJ2-5, with TRBD1 matching 8 bases. The CDR3 extends over 16 amino acids. Trimming took 4 bases from V and 5 from J; bases not matched to a gene: 12. Germline V lookup: CDR1 SGHVS, CDR2 FNYEAQ. The CDR3 loop is CASSSNAGGWAETQYF. CDR3 nucleotide sequence: TGTGCCAGCAGCTCGAACGCAGGGGGCTGGGCGGAGACCCAGTACTTC. Looking up the rest from reference TRBV7-6 and TRBJ2-5 gives the full variable domain: GAGVSQSPRYKVTKRGQDVALRCDPISGHVSLYWYRQALGQGPEFLTYFNYEAQQDKSGLPNDRFSAERPEGSISTLTIQRTEQRDSAMYRCASSSNAGGWAETQYFGPGTRLLVL.

This chain connects TRBV29-1 to TRBJ2-7, with D possibly TRBD1 on 6 matching bases. The CDR3 length is 13 residues. Trimming removed 4 bases from V and 3 bases from J, with 13 bases in between. Looked up from germline, CDR1 is SQVTM and CDR2 is ANQGSEA. CDR3 amino acids: CSVVQGPHYEQYF. CDR3 coding DNA: TGCAGCGTTGTACAGGGTCCTCACTACGAGCAGTACTTC.

This chain's CDR3 is CASSLLSGSEQYF. The CDR3 DNA follows: TGTGCCAGCAGCTTACTCTCGGGGAGCGAGCAGTACTTC. The rearrangement uses TRBV7-3 and TRBJ2-7; possible D gene TRBD2, 5 bases. From germline, CDR1 is SGHTA and CDR2 FQGTGA. The CDR3 runs 13 residues. V lost 2 bases to trimming and J lost 6 bases, with 11 bases between them. Drawing the rest from reference TRBV7-3 and TRBJ2-7, the complete variable domain is GAGVSQTPSNKVTEKGKYVELRCDPISGHTALYWYRQSLGQGPEFLIYFQGTGAADDSGLPNDRFFAVRPEGSVSTLKIQRTERGDSAVYLCASSLLSGSEQYFGPGTRLTVT.

The chain links TRBV19 to TRBJ1-2; TRBD1 matches 9 bases. The germline gives CDR1 LNHDA, CDR2 SQIVND (reference sequence). There are 13 residues in the CDR3. With 2 bases clipped from V and 7 bases from J, the junction kept 2 bases outside the gene matches. The chain's CDR3 is CASSILDRGGYTF. CDR3 nucleotides: TGTGCCAGTAGTATATTGGACAGGGGTGGCTACACCTTC. The full variable domain, with the rest looked up from reference TRBV19 and TRBJ1-2, is DGGITQSPKYLFRKEGQNVTLSCEQNLNHDAMYWYRQDPGQGLRLIYYSQIVNDFQKGDIAEGYSVSREKKESFPLTVTSAQKNPTAFYLCASSILDRGGYTFGSGTRLTVV.

The J gene is TRBJ1-2, the V gene TRBV6-5; TRBD1 might be the D (5 bases). The V end was cut by 6 bases, the J end by 5 bases, with 10 bases between. This CDR3 is built from 12 residues. Looked up from germline, CDR1 is MNHEY and CDR2 is SVGAGI. Here the CDR3 DNA reads TGTGCCAGCAGGGAGAGACAGTATGGCTACACCTTC. This encodes CASRERQYGYTF.

The gene calls are TRBV18 and TRBJ1-1; 12 nucleotides line up with TRBD1. V dropped 1 base and J dropped 5; count of bases not matched to a gene: 14. CDR1 and CDR2 (germline): KGHSH, LQKENI. CDR3 length equals 19 residues. CDR3 in DNA: TGTGCCAGCTCACCACGCTGGGCGGGACAGGGGGCAAGGATGACTGAAGCTTTCTTT. It codes for CASSPRWAGQGARMTEAFF. Combining the CDR3 with reference TRBV18 and TRBJ1-1 gives the whole variable domain NAGVMQNPRHLVRRRGQEARLRCSPMKGHSHVYWYRQLPEEGLKFMVYLQKENIIDESGMPKERFSAEFPKEGPSILRIQQVVRGDSAAYFCASSPRWAGQGARMTEAFFGQGTRLTVV.

The chain couples TRBV7-3 to TRBJ2-3; 9 positions match TRBD2. Per germline, CDR1 SGHTA and CDR2 FQGTGA. The V segment lost 4 bases and the J segment 4 bases; nucleotides outside the gene matches: 3. CDR3 length: 14 residues. The CDR3 loop is CASSSSGTADTQYF. In DNA form, the CDR3 reads TGTGCCAGCAGCTCTAGCGGGACCGCAGATACGCAGTATTTT.

The chain uses TRBV4-1 and TRBJ2-3; D might be TRBD2 (6 bases). The CDR3 length is 16 residues. V was cut by 0 bases and J by 4 bases, with 14 bases left in between. The germline V gene encodes CDR1 MGHRA and CDR2 YSYEKL. Here the CDR3 DNA reads TGCGCCAGCAGCCAAGATCGGAGGGGCTTAGCAGATACGCAGTATTTT. Residues: CASSQDRRGLADTQYF.

This clone was detected only a few times. The chain combines TRBV19 with TRBJ2-2, with TRBD1 identical over 8 bases. This CDR3 comprises 15 residues. Germline values: CDR1 LNHDA, CDR2 SQIVND (reference sequence). V lost 8 bases and J lost 7; bases outside the gene matches: 12. For the CDR3, the DNA is TGTGCCAGTCGCCAGGGGGCGCAAAGGCACGGGGAGCTGTTTTTT. This encodes CASRQGAQRHGELFF.

The V and J genes are TRBV20-1 and TRBJ1-6; D remains ambiguous. Germline CDR1 DFQATT, CDR2 SNEGSKA (reference sequence). The CDR3 length is 15 residues. V dropped 3 bases and J dropped 8 bases, with 17 bases sitting between them. CDR3 in amino acids: CSASASEAWDSPLHF. The CDR3 region has the DNA TGCAGTGCTAGTGCCTCTGAGGCGTGGGATTCACCCCTCCACTTT.

V usage is TRBV15 and J usage is TRBJ2-3; a weak D match, TRBD2 (5 bases). CDR1 LNHNV and CDR2 YYDKDF come from the germline V gene (reference sequence). V lost 1 base to trimming and J lost 6 bases, with 17 bases between them. This CDR3 has 16 amino acids. The DNA for the CDR3 is TGTGCCACCAGCAGAGTTTCAGCGGACCGTCTGGATACGCAGTATTTT. Translated: CATSRVSADRLDTQYF. The variable domain in full, completed from reference TRBV15 and TRBJ2-3, reads DAMVIQNPRYQVTQFGKPVTLSCSQTLNHNVMYWYQQKSSQAPKLLFHYYDKDFNNEADTPDNFQSRRPNTSFCFLDIRSPGLGDTAMYLCATSRVSADRLDTQYFGPGTRLTVL.

The chain joins TRBV25-1 to TRBJ2-2, with a possible D match to TRBD1 (6 bases). The V end lost 7 bases, the J end lost 6 bases, and 12 bases lay between the germline ends. CDR1 is MGHDK, CDR2 SYGVNS, per germline. This CDR3 comprises 13 residues. The CDR3 is CASTRGGSGELFF. The DNA for the CDR3 is TGTGCCAGCACCCGAGGGGGTTCCGGGGAGCTGTTTTTT.

This chain uses TRBV7-6 with TRBJ2-3; possibly TRBD1 for D (6 bases). Per the germline V gene, CDR1 is SGHVS and CDR2 is FNYEAQ. V was cut by 5 bases and J by 6 bases, with 24 bases left in between. The CDR3 consists of 17 residues. The CDR3 nucleotides are TGTGCCAGCAGCCTCATGGGGGCCGGTCTGCCACGGGATACGCAGTATTTT. Translated: CASSLMGAGLPRDTQYF.